Each of the 5 T cell receptor beta chains below was sequenced from the same sample in a study of shared clonotypes between healthy human individuals. The method was immunoSEQ multiplex PCR; TCRdb's version includes in-frame clones alone and lacks a portion of them. The sample has 2 million to 2.5 million clones; approximately 95% are singletons. Sequencing used naive CD4+ T cells sorted from blood. Stated subset: CD45RA+ positively selected. These receptors all come from a man between 18 and 29 years old in good health.

The chain links TRBV2 to TRBJ2-2, with TRBD1 identical over 7 bases. Trimming took 4 bases from V and 0 from J; bases not matched to a gene: 8. CDR1 is SNHLY, CDR2 FYNNEI, per germline. The CDR3 spans 17 residues. In DNA form, the CDR3 reads TGTGCCAGCAGTGCCGACAGGGCCTATCCGAACACCGGGGAGCTGTTTTTT. Its translation is CASSADRAYPNTGELFF.

The chain uses TRBV7-9 and TRBJ2-1; a weak D match, TRBD2 (6 bases). The CDR3 spans 13 residues. The V and J ends lost 5 bases and 6 bases respectively, with 11 bases between them. Germline CDR1 and CDR2: SEHNR and FQNEAQ (reference sequence). The CDR3 spells CASSPKTSNEQFF. CDR3 DNA: TGTGCCAGCAGCCCCAAGACTAGCAATGAGCAGTTCTTC. The whole variable domain, filled in from reference TRBV7-9 and TRBJ2-1, reads DTGVSQNPRHKITKRGQNVTFRCDPISEHNRLYWYRQTLGQGPEFLTYFQNEAQLEKSRLLSDRFSAERPKGSFSTLEIQRTEQGDSAMYLCASSPKTSNEQFFGPGTRLTVL.

The V call is TRBV7-2, the J call TRBJ1-3, with D hard to call. V lost 5 bases, J lost 5 bases, and 16 bases lay in between. The CDR3 covers 15 residues. Germline assignment: CDR1 SGHTA and CDR2 FQGNSA. The chain's CDR3 is CASSPSRSARNTIYF. The CDR3 nucleotides read TGTGCCAGCAGCCCCTCCAGGTCGGCTCGAAACACCATATATTTT.

V gene TRBV2 combines with J gene TRBJ2-3; TRBD2 aligns across 10 bases. The CDR3 length is 15 residues. The J segment lost 3 bases and the V segment lost 7 bases, leaving 7 bases of the junction unmatched. Looked up from germline, CDR1 is SNHLY and CDR2 is FYNNEI. The CDR3 region is CASKFSGGRTDTQYF. The CDR3 DNA is TGTGCCAGCAAGTTTAGCGGGGGGCGTACAGATACGCAGTATTTT.

This clone has a single count. The chain employs TRBV6-6 and TRBJ1-1; no reliable D call. Per the germline V gene, CDR1 is MNHNY and CDR2 is SVGAGI (reference sequence). Trimming shortened V by 5 bases and J by 6 bases, and 13 bases separated the two germline ends. The CDR3 spans 13 residues. The CDR3 nucleotides read TGTGCCAGCAGTCCCCACAGCGGGGCTGAAGCTTTCTTT. Its translation: CASSPHSGAEAFF.